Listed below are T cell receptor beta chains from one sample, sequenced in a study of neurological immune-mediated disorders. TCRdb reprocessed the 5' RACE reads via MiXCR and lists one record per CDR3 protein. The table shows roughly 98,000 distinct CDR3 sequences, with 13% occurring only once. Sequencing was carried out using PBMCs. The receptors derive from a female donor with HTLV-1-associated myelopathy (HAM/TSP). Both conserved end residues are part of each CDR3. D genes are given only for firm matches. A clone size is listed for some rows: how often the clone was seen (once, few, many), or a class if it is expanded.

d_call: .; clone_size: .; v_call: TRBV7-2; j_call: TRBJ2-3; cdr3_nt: TGTGCCAGCAGCTTAGGACTCCGGAACCCTCGCACAGATACGCAGTATTTT; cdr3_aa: CASSLGLRNPRTDTQYF
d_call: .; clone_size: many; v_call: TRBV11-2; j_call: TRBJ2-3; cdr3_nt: TGTGCCAGCAGCTTAGCGAAGGCAGGCACAGATACGCAGTATTTT; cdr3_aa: CASSLAKAGTDTQYF
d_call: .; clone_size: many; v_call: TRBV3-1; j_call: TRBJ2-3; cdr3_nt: TGTGCCAGCAGCCAAGAGAGGGGCGGCTCTAGCACAGATACGCAGTATTTT; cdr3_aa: CASSQERGGSSTDTQYF
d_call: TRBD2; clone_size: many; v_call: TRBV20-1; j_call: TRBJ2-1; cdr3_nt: TGCAGTGCCATCAGACCCAGCGGGGGGGACAATGAGCAGTTCTTC; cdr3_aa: CSAIRPSGGDNEQFF
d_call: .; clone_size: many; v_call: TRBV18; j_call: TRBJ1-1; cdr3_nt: TGTGCCAGCTCACCGAAACTGACAGAGAACACTGAAGCTTTCTTT; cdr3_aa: CASSPKLTENTEAFF
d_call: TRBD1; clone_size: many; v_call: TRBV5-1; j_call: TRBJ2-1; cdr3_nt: TGCGCCAGCAGCTTGGGAGGGACAGGTTCGACGGTTGAGCAGTTCTTC; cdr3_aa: CASSLGGTGSTVEQFF
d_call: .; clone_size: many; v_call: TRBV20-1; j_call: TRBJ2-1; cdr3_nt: TGCAGTGCTAGCCGTCTAACGTTCTACAATGAGCAGTTCTTC; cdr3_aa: CSASRLTFYNEQFF
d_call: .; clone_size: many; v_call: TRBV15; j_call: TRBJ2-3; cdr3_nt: TGTGCCACCAGCAGAGATAGAAACTACCGAGATACGCAGTATTTT; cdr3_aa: CATSRDRNYRDTQYF
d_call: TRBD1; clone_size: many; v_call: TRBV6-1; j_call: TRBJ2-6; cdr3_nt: TGTGCCAGCAGTGAAGGGACAGGGAGCTCTGGGGCCAACGTCCTGACTTTC; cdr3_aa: CASSEGTGSSGANVLTF
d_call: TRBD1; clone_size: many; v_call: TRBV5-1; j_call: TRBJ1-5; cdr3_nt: TGCGCCAGCAGCTACTCGGGGCAGGGGGCAAATCAGCCCCAGCATTTT; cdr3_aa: CASSYSGQGANQPQHF
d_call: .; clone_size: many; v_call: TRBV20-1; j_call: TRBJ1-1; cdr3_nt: TGCAGTGCTCCCAGGGTATCCACTGAAGCTTTCTTT; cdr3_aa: CSAPRVSTEAFF
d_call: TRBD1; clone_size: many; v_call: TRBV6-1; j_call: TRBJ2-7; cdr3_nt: TGTGCCAGCAGGAAGGGACAGGGGGCCCACGAGCAGTACTTC; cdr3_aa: CASRKGQGAHEQYF
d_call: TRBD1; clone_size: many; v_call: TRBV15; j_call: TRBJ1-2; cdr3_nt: TGTGCCACCAGCAACCTAGACAGGGGGCGGGAGGGTGGCTACACCTTC; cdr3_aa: CATSNLDRGREGGYTF
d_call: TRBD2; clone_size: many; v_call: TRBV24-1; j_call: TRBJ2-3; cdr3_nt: TGTGCCACCAGTGGTATGACTAGCGGGGGGTCAGATACGCAGTATTTT; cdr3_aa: CATSGMTSGGSDTQYF
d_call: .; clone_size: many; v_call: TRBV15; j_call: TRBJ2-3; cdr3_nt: TGTGCCACCAGCAGAAACCCGGGACTTAACACAGATACGCAGTATTTT; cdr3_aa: CATSRNPGLNTDTQYF
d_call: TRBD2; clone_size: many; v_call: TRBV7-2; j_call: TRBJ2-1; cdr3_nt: TGTGCCAGCAGCCTTAGCGGGGTACGCTCCTACAATGAGCAGTTCTTC; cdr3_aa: CASSLSGVRSYNEQFF
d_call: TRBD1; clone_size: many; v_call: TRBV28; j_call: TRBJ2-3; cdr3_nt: TGTGCCAGCAGTTCCGGACAGGGACCAGATACGCAGTATTTT; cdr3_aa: CASSSGQGPDTQYF
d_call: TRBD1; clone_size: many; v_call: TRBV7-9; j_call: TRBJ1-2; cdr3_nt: TGTGCCCGGCCCCCGGGACAGAGAAACTATGGCTACACCTTC; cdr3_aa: CARPPGQRNYGYTF
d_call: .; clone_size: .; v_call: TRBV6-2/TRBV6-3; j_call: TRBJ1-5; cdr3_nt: TGTGCCAGCAGTGCTCCCGGCAGGGGCAGCAATCAGCCCCAGCATTTT; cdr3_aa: CASSAPGRGSNQPQHF
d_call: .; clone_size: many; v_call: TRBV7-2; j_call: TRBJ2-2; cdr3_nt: TGTGCCAGCACCCTCCTTCCCGGGTCCGGGGAGCTGTTTTTT; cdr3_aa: CASTLLPGSGELFF
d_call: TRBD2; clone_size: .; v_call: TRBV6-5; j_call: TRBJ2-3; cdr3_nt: TGTGCCAGCAGTTACGACGGGGGGAGCACAGATACGCAGTATTTT; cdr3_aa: CASSYDGGSTDTQYF
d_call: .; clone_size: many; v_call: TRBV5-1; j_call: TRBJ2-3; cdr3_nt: TGCGCCAGCAGCGGGGGATCGGGGCGCGGTAATACGCAGTATTTT; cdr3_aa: CASSGGSGRGNTQYF
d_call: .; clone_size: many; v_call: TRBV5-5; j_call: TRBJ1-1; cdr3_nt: TGTGCCAGCAGCTTCACAGCTAACACTGAAGCTTTCTTT; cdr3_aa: CASSFTANTEAFF
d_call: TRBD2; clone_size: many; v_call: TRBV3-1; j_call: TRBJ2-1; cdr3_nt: TGTGCCAGCAGCCAAACTACCGGGGGGGGGCATGTTGAGCAGTTCTTC; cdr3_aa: CASSQTTGGGHVEQFF
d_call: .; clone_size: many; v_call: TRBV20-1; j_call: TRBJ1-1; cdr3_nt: TGCAGTGCTAGAGATGGGGCCACCAACACTGAAGCTTTCTTT; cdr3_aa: CSARDGATNTEAFF
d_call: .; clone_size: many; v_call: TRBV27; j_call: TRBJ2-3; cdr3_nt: TGTGCCAGCAGTTCAGAGGGGAGGACCGGGGGTGGTACGCAGTATTTT; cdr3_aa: CASSSEGRTGGGTQYF
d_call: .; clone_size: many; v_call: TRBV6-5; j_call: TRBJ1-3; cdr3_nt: TGTGCCAGCAGTGACAGCCGCTCTGGAAACACCATATATTTT; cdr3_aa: CASSDSRSGNTIYF
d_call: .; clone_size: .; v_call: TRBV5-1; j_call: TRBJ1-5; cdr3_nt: TGCGCCAGCAGCTTGGAGGGGGGTGATCGGCCCCAGCATTTT; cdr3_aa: CASSLEGGDRPQHF
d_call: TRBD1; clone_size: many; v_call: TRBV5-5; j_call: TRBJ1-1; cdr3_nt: TGTGCCAGCAGCCTCGGGACAGGGCTCATGAACACTGAAGCTTTCTTT; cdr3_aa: CASSLGTGLMNTEAFF
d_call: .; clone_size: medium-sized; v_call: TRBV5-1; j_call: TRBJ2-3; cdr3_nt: TGCGCCAGCAGCCGTCAAGATGGGGCAGATACGCAGTATTTT; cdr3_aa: CASSRQDGADTQYF
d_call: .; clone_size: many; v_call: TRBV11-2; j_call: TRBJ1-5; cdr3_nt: TGTGCCAGCAGCTTAGGGGTTTTTGTCGACCCAACCGGCCGTCCCCAGCATTTT; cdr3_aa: CASSLGVFVDPTGRPQHF
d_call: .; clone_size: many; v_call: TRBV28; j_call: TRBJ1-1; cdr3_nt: TGTGCCAGCACTCCGGGACGGACTTCGAACACTGAAGCTTTCTTT; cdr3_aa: CASTPGRTSNTEAFF
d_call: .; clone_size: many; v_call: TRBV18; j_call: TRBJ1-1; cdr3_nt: TGTGCCAGCTCATACGTCAGGGGAGGTGAAGCTTTCTTT; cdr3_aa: CASSYVRGGEAFF
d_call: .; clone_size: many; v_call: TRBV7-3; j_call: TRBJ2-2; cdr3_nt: TGTGCCAGCAGCTTCGACAGATACACCGGGGAGCTGTTTTTT; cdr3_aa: CASSFDRYTGELFF
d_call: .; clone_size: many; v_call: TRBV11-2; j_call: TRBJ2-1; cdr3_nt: TGTGCCAGCAGCTTAGATCGCCAGGGTAAACCCTCCTACAATGAGCAGTTCTTC; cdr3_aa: CASSLDRQGKPSYNEQFF
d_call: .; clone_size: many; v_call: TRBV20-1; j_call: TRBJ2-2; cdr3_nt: TGCAGTGCTAGGACCCTTACAGGGATCGCCGGGGAGCTGTTTTTT; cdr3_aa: CSARTLTGIAGELFF
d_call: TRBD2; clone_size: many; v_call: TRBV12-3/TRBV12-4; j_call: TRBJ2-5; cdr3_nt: TGTGCCAGCAGTTTAACGACTAGCCCAACAGAGACCCAGTACTTC; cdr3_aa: CASSLTTSPTETQYF
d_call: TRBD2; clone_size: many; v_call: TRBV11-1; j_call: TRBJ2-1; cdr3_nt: TGTGCCAGCAGCTTAGCTCTGGCTAGCGGGAGTTACAATGAGCAGTTCTTC; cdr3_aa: CASSLALASGSYNEQFF
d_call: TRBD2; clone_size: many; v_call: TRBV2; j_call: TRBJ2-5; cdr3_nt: TGTGCCAGCAGGAAAGGAGGCGGGGGGGTCGGAGAGACCCAGTACTTC; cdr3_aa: CASRKGGGGVGETQYF
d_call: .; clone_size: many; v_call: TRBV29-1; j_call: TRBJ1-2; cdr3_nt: TGCAGCGTTGCCTCCGGGACATTCTATGGCTACACCTTC; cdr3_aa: CSVASGTFYGYTF
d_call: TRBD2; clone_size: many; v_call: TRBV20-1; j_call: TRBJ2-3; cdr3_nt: TGCAGTGCTAGGAGACCGGGACTAGCGGGGGGCACAGATACGCAGTATTTT; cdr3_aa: CSARRPGLAGGTDTQYF
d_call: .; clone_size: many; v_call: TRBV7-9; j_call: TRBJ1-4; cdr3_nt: TGTGCCAGCAGCTTAAAGTCCCACTCGGGCGAAAAACTGTTTTTT; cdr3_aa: CASSLKSHSGEKLFF
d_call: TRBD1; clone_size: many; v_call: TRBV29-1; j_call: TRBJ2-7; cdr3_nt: TGCAGCGGGAAATCCGGGACAGGGGGCTACGAGCAGTACTTC; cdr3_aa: CSGKSGTGGYEQYF
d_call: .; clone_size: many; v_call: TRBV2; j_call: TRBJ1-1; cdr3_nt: TGTGCCAGCAGTGATTTGGGTAACACTGAAGCTTTCTTT; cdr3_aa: CASSDLGNTEAFF
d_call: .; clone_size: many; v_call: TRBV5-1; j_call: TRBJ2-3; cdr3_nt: TGCGCCAGCAGCGAGACACACACAGATACGCAGTATTTT; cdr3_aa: CASSETHTDTQYF
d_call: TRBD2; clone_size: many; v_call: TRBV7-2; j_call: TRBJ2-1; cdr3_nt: TGTGCCAGCGTGCCTAGCGGGGGGGGTGGTAATGAGCAGTTCTTC; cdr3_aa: CASVPSGGGGNEQFF
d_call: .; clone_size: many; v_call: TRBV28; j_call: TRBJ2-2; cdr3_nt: TGTGCCAGCCTCCTAGGGGGTTCAACCGGGGAGCTGTTTTTT; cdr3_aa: CASLLGGSTGELFF
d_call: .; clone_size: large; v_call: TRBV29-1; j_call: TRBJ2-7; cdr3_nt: TGCAGCGTTGAAGGCGGGGTAGGGGTCTACGAGCAGTACTTC; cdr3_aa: CSVEGGVGVYEQYF
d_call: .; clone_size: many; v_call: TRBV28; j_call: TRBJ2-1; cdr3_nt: TGTGCCAGCAGTTTATGGGACACGGCGTACAATGAGCAGTTCTTC; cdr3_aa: CASSLWDTAYNEQFF
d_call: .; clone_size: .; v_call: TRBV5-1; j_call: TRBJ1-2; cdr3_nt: TGCGCCAGCAGCTTCGCAGGGGAGGGCTACACCTTC; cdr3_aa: CASSFAGEGYTF
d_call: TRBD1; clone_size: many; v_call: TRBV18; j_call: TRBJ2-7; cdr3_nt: TGTGCCAGCTCACCAATTGGACAGGGGTCCTACGAGCAGTACTTC; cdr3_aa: CASSPIGQGSYEQYF
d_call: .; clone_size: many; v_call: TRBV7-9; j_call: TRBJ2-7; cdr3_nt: TGTGCCAGCAGTCCGGACCTGATCCGCACCTACGAGCAGTACTTC; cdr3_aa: CASSPDLIRTYEQYF
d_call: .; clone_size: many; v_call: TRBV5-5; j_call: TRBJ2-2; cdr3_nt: TGTGCCAGCAGCTTCCGCGGACGGATTAACACCGGGGAGCTGTTTTTT; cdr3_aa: CASSFRGRINTGELFF
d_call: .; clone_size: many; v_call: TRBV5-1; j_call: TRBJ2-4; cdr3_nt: TGCGCCAGCAGCCCGCCGGTTTATTCGGGCAAAAACATTCAGTACTTC; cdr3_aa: CASSPPVYSGKNIQYF
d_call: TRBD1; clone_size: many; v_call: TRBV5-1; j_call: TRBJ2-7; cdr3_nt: TGCGCCAGCAGCTCGACAGGGACGGGGTACGAGCAGTACTTC; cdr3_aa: CASSSTGTGYEQYF
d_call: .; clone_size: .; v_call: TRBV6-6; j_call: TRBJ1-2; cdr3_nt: TGTTCCAGCAGTCCGGGGGTTAACTATGGCTACACCTTC; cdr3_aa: CSSSPGVNYGYTF
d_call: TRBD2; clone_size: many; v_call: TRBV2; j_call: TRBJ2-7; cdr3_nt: TGTGCCAGCAGTGTTCTAGCGGGGGCCGAGGGATCCGAGCAGTACTTC; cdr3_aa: CASSVLAGAEGSEQYF
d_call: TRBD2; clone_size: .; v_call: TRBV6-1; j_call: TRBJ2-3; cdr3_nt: TGTGCCAGTAGAGCTAGCGGGAAACGCACAGATACGCAGTATTTT; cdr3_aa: CASRASGKRTDTQYF
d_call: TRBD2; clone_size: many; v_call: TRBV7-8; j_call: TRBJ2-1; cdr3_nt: TGTGCCAGCAGCTCCTGGGTCGGGGGGGCCTACAATGAGCAGTTCTTC; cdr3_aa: CASSSWVGGAYNEQFF